The present T cell receptor beta chain was sequenced within a study of T cell repertoires in cytomegalovirus infection. Study overall: It can be stated that public TCR beta signatures indicated CMV infection as well as a matching HLA type. Overall study results and limits: Ex vivo, HLA-C-restricted CMV-specific TCR beta clonotypes prevailed over the rest of the response.

MiXCR was run by TCRdb on the reads, yielding one entry per CDR3 protein. The top ten clones hold roughly 14% of a sample with 250,000 to 350,000 distinct CDR3 sequences, 25% of them seen once. There are a few counts of this clonotype. The antigen is undetermined. The V gene's germline CDR1 is MDHEN and CDR2 SYDVKM. CDR3 length equals 14 residues. Trimming left V 6 bases short and J 7 bases short, with 15 bases between. The gene calls are TRBV28 and TRBJ1-4; possible D gene TRBD1, 5 bases. Sequencing was performed on PBMCs. This TCR was sampled from a human donor in good health (CMV status not recorded). Some clones in this sample may be carry-over from other donors' samples. In DNA, the CDR3 is TGTGCCAGCAGCCCCGGGACGGATCCTGAAAAACTGTTTTTT. It encodes CASSPGTDPEKLFF.